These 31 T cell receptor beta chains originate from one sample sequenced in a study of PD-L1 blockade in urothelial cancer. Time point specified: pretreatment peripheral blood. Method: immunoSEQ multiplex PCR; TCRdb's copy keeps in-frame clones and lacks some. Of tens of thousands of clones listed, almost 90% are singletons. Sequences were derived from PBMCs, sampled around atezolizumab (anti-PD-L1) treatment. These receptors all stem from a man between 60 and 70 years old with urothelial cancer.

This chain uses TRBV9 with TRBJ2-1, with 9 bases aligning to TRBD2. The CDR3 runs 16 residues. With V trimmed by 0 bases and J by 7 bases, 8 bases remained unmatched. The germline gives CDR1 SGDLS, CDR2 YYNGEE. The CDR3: CASSVVAGGPGNEQFF. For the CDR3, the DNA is TGTGCCAGCAGCGTAGTGGCGGGAGGGCCGGGAAATGAGCAGTTCTTC.

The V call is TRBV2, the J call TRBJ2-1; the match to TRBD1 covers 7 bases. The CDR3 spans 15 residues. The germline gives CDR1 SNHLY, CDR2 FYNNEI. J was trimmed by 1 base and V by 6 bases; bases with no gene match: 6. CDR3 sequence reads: CASRRQGGSYNEQFF. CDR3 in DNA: TGTGCCAGCAGAAGACAGGGTGGTTCCTACAATGAGCAGTTCTTC.

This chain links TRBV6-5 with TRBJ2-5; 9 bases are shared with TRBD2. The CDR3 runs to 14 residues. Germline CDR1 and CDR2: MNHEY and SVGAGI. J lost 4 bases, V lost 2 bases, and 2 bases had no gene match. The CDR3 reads CASSYVAGVETQYF. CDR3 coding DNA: TGTGCCAGCAGTTACGTAGCGGGGGTAGAGACCCAGTACTTC.

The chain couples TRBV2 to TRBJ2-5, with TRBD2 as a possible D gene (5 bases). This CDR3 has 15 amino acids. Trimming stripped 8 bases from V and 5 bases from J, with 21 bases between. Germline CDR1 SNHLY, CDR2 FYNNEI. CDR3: CASHSGASGLETQYF. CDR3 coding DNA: TGTGCCAGCCATTCGGGCGCCTCGGGGTTGGAGACCCAGTACTTC.

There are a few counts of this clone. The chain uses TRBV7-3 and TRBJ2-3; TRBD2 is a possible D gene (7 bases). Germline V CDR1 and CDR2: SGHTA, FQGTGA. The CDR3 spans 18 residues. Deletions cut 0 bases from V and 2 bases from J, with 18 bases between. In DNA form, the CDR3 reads TGTGCCAGCAGCTTAACGTTCCGGCAGGGGAGGGTCACAGATACGCAGTATTTT. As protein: CASSLTFRQGRVTDTQYF.

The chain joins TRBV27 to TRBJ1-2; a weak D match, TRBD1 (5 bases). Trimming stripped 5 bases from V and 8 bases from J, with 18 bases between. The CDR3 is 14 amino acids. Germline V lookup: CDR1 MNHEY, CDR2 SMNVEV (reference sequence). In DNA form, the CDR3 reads TGTGCCAGCAGTACCAATAGGGTGGGGGGAGGCTACACCTTC. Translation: CASSTNRVGGGYTF.

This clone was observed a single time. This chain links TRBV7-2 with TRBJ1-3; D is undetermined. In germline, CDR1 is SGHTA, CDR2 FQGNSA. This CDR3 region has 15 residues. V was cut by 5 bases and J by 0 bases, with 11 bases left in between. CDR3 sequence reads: CASSGGRSSGNTIYF. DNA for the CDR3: TGTGCCAGCAGCGGAGGACGGAGCTCTGGAAACACCATATATTTT. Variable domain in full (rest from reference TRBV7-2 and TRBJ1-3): GAGVSQSPSNKVTEKGKDVELRCDPISGHTALYWYRQSLGQGLEFLIYFQGNSAPDKSGLPSDRFSAERTGGSVSTLTIQRTQQEDSAVYLCASSGGRSSGNTIYFGEGSWLTVV.

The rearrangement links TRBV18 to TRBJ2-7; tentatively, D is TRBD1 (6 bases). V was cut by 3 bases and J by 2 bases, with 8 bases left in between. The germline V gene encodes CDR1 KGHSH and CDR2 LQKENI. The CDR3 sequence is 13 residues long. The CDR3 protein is CASSPTGAYEQYF. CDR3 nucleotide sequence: TGTGCCAGCTCACCGACAGGCGCCTACGAGCAGTACTTC.

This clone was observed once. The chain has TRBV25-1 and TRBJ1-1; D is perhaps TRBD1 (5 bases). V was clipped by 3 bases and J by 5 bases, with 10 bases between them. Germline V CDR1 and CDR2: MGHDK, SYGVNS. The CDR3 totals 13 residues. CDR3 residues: CASSEAGRTEAFF. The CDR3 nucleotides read TGTGCCAGCAGTGAGGCGGGGCGGACTGAAGCTTTCTTT.

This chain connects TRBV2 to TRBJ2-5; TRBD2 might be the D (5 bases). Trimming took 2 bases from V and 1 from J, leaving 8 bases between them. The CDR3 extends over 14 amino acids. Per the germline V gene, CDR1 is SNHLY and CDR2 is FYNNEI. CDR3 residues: CASSERLSQETQYF. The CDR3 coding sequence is TGTGCCAGCAGTGAAAGACTATCCCAAGAGACCCAGTACTTC. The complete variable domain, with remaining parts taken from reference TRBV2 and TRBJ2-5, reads EPEVTQTPSHQVTQMGQEVILRCVPISNHLYFYWYRQILGQKVEFLVSFYNNEISEKSEIFDDQFSVERPDGSNFTLKIRSTKLEDSAMYFCASSERLSQETQYFGPGTRLLVL.

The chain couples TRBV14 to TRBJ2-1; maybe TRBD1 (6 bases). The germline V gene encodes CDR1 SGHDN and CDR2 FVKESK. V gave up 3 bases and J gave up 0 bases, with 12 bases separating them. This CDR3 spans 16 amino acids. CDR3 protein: CASSHAQGSSYNEQFF. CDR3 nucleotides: TGTGCCAGCAGCCATGCTCAGGGGAGCTCCTACAATGAGCAGTTCTTC.

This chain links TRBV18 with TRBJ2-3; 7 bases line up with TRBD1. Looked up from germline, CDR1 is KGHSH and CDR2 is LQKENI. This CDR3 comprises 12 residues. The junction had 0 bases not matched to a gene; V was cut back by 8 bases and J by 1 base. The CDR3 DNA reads TGTGCCAGCGGACAGGGCACAGATACGCAGTATTTT. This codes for CASGQGTDTQYF.

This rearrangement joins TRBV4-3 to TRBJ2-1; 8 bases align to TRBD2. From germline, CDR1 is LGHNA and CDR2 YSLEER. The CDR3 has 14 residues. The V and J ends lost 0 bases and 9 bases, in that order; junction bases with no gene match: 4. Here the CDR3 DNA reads TGCGCCAGCAGCCAAGAGACGGGAGGGGGTGAGCAGTTCTTC. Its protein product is CASSQETGGGEQFF.

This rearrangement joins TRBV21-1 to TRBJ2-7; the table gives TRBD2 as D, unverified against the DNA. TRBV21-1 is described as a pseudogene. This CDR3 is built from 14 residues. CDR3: CATPSGGKSYEQYF. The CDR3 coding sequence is TGTGCCACACCTAGCGGGGGGAAATCCTACGAGCAGTACTTC.

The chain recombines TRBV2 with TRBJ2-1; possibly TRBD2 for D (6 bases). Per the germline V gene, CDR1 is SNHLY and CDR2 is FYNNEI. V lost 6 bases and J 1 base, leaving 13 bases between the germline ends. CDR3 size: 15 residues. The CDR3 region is CASRGGGTSYNEQFF. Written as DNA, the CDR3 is TGTGCCAGCAGAGGTGGGGGGACGTCCTACAATGAGCAGTTCTTC.

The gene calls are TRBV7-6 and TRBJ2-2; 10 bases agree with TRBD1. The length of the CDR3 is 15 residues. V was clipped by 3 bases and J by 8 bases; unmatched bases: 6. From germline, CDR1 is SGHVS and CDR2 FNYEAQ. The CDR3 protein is CASSFRQGAAGELFF. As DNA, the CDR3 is TGTGCCAGCAGCTTCCGACAGGGGGCTGCGGGGGAGCTGTTTTTT.

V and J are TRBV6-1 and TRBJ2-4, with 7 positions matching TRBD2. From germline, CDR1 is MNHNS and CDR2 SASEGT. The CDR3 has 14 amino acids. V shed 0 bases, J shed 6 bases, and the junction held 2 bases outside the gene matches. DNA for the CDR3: TGTGCCAGCAGTGAAGCTTCGGGGGGAAACATTCAGTACTTC. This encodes CASSEASGGNIQYF.

CDR3 DNA sequence: TGTGCCAGCAGGCCCGGGGGGTATGGCTACACCTTC. It yields the protein CASRPGGYGYTF. V usage is TRBV28 and J usage is TRBJ1-2; D may be TRBD1 (5 bases). The germline CDR1 and CDR2 sequences are MDHEN and SYDVKM. With 6 bases removed from V and 5 bases from J, the gap between germline ends came to 10 bases. This CDR3 is built from 12 residues.

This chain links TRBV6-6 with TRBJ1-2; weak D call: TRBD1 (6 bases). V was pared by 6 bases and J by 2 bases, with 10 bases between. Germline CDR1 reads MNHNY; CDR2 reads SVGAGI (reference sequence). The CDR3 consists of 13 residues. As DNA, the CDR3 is TGTGCCAGCAGAGTCCAGGGGAACTATGGCTACACCTTC. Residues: CASRVQGNYGYTF.

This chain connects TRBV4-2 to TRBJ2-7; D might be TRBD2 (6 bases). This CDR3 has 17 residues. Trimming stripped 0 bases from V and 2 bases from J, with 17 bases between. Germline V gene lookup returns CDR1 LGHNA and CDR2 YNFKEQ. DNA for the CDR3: TGTGCCAGCAGCCAAGATCTTTTGACGGGGGTGACCTACGAGCAGTACTTC. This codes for CASSQDLLTGVTYEQYF.

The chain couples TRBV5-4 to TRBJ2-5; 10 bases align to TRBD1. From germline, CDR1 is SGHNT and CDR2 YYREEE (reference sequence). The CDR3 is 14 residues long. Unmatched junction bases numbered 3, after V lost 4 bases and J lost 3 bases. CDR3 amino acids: CASSAGTGEETQYF. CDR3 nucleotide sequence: TGTGCCAGCAGCGCCGGGACAGGGGAAGAGACCCAGTACTTC.

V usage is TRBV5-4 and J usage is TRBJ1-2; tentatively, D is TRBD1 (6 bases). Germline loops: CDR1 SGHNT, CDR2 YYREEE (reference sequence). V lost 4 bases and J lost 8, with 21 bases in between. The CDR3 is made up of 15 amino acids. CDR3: CASSPGGAVWGGYTF. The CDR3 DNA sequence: TGTGCCAGCAGCCCTGGGGGCGCGGTCTGGGGAGGCTACACCTTC.

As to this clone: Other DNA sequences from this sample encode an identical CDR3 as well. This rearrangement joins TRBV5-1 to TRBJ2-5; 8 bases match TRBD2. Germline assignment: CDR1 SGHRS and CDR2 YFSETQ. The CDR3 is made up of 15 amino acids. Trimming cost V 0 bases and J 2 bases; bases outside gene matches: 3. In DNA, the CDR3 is TGCGCCAGCAGCTTGGGCTCGGGGGGGCAAGAGACCCAGTACTTC. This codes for CASSLGSGGQETQYF.

The CDR3 loop is CASSMHSRAKNIQYF. DNA of the CDR3: TGTGCCAGTAGTATGCACTCCCGAGCCAAAAACATTCAGTACTTC. The chain couples TRBV19 to TRBJ2-4; D is unresolved. V dropped 3 bases and J dropped 0 bases, with 9 bases sitting between them. Germline V CDR1 and CDR2: LNHDA, SQIVND (reference sequence). The CDR3 loop spans 15 amino acids.

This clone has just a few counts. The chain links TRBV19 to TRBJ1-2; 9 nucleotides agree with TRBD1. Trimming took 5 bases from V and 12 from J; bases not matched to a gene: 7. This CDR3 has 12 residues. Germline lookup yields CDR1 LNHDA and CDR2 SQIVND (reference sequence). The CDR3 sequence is CASSVADRGHTF. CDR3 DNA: TGTGCCAGTAGTGTTGCGGACAGGGGACACACCTTC.

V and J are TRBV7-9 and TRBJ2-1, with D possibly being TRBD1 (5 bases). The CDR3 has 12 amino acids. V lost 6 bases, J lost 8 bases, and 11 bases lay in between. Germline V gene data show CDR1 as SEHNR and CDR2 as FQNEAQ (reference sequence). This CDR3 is CASSPQGYEQFF. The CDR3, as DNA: TGTGCCAGCAGTCCGCAGGGCTATGAGCAGTTCTTC.

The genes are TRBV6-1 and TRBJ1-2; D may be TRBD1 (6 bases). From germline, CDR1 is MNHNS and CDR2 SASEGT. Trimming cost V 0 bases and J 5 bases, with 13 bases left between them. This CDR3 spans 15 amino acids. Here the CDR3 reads CASSEALGQLYGYTF. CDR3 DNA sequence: TGTGCCAGCAGTGAAGCGCTCGGACAGTTATATGGCTACACCTTC.

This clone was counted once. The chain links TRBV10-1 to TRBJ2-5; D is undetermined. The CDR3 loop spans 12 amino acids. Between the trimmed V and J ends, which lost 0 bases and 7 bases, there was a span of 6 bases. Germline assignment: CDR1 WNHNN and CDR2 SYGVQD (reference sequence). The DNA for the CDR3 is TGCGCCAGCAGTGAGTCGTCGGGGACCCAGTACTTC. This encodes CASSESSGTQYF.

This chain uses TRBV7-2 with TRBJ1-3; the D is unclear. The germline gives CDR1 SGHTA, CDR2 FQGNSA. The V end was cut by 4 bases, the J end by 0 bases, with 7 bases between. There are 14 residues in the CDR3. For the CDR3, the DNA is TGTGCCAGCAGCTATATTAGCTCTGGAAACACCATATATTTT. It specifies CASSYISSGNTIYF.

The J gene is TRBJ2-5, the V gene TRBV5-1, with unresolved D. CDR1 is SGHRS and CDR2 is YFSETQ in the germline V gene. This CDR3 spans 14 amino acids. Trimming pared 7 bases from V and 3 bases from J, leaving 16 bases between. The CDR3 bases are TGCGCCAGCCGCCCGATTTCGAGCGAAGAGACCCAGTACTTC. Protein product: CASRPISSEETQYF.

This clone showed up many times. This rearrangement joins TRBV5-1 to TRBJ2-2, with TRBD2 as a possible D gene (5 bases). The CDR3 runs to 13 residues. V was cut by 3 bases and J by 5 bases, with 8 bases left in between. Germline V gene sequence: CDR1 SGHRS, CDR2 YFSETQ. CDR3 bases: TGCGCCAGCAGCTGGACTGCGACCGGGGAGCTGTTTTTT. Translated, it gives CASSWTATGELFF.